This T cell receptor beta chain appears in the sequencing data of a study of T cell responses to AZD1222 COVID-19 vaccine (dated by TCRdb to 2020 to 2022). General notes on the study: TCR sequencing covered over 230 trial participants: 200 to 220 given two doses of AZD1222 and about 26 given two doses of MenACWY control vaccine. Trial participants were enrolled into age subgroups of 18-55, 56-69 and 70-plus years, which contained approximately 150, 28 and 58 TCR-sequenced participants, respectively.

Concerning this clone: It lacks a known antigen. Base qualities are missing; no much larger clone stands one base away.

Findings and caveats that apply to the study as a whole: Participants were mostly white British and included more females than males, and it was suggested by the authors that clonal diversity may have been underestimated. Reportedly, close to half of the unique spike-specific TCRs recognized epitopes lying outside the regions that are mutated in the B.1.351 and B.1.1.7 variants. Conclusions about previously exposed vaccinees were limited because only 6 or 7 AZD1222 recipients were SARS-CoV-2 seropositive at baseline. In the small 56-69-year group, the increase in depth fell short of significance, most likely because of low power. The whole spike protein was spanned by vaccine-associated CD4 TCRs, and dominant responses were seen in regions 160-218 and 743-854. A significant rise in spike-specific TCR breadth and depth was observed after two AZD1222 doses relative to day 0 and relative to MenACWY recipients. Because no samples from the day 14 peak response were available, repertoires could be characterized only after the peak T cell response.

CDR1 MDHEN and CDR2 SYDVKM were looked up in the germline V gene. The germline ends are 14 bases apart after V is trimmed by 2 bases and J by 3 bases. The CDR3 goes from the cysteine to the phenylalanine over 15 residues. The only DNA kept is the CDR3, 45 bases in frame from the first base. The CDR3 regions of human TCRbeta chains were analyzed by immunosequencing. As for the authors' bioinformatics: Repertoire TCRs were matched against a reference library of SARS-CoV-2-specific TCRs generated with the MIRA antigen-specificity platform. Breadth was defined as the fraction of unique TCRs that were SARS-CoV-2-associated. Depth was defined as the fraction of total T cells that were SARS-CoV-2-associated. Using the MIRA data, every spike-specific TCR was mapped to the spike region that the TCR reacted to and assigned to either a CD4 or a CD8 class. Log10-transformed breadth and depth values were compared by one-way ANOVA with Sidak's multiple comparisons tests. The clones in this table, taken by TCRdb from immuneACCESS, are in-frame only. Not every clone is retained; where verified, under half of the shortfall comes from an unresolved V gene, and the cause of the rest is unknown. Clone size and V and J calls were adopted from that table, with D and trimming inferred from the DNA. The sample includes tens of thousands of clones, with 88% observed a single time. The top ten constitute roughly 5% of the sample.

Interpreted using the paper, the time point label stands for: baseline before first vaccination. What this sample's treatment or condition label stands for: meningococcal conjugate vaccine given as trial control. The vaccinee samples were drawn from two UK trials, COV001 and COV002, one of which was a single-blind randomized controlled phase 2/3 trial testing AZD1222 (ChAdOx1 nCoV-19) in healthy adults. Trial participant PBMC samples were collected at day 0 and day 28 after the second dose for TCRbeta chain sequencing. The sequences come from peripheral blood, collected on day 0 of MenACWY control vaccination. The V and J segments used are TRBV28 and TRBJ2-7; TRBD2 could be the D gene, as 5 bases match. The sequence derives from an adult in good health. The nucleotides read TGTGCCAGCAGTTTAGGCGGGCAGACTAACTACGAGCAGTACTTC. Its protein product is CASSLGGQTNYEQYF.